This TCR beta chain stems from a study of T-cell memory formation after mild COVID-19. At the level of the study: TCR clustering was largely donor specific. Overall study findings and caveats: Pre-infection memory harbored some responding clones, suggesting cross-reactive memory joined. Second-wave clones reaching peak frequency on day 37 lacked confirmed SARS-CoV-2 specificity. Those CD4+ clones that contracted were mainly in CM and EM (CD8+ ones in EMRA).

TCRdb fed the 5' RACE reads into MiXCR, producing one record per CDR3 protein. The sample holds 280,000 or so distinct CDR3 sequences, 7.5% to 9.5% seen once. About this clonotype itself: The target antigen is unknown.

The sequence came from a young man who had mild COVID-19 (a few samples of this study predate the infection). Cell type and time point are not known. Sequenced input: PBMCs or a T cell subset sorted from them (not recorded which).

The CDR3 sequence: CASSAGRGSPLHF. CDR3 bases: TGTGCCAGCAGTGCAGGGCGGGGTTCACCCCTCCACTTT. The V call is TRBV2, the J call TRBJ1-6, with D possibly matching TRBD1 (5 bases). V lost 4 bases and J 9 bases, leaving 10 bases between the germline ends. Germline V gene sequence: CDR1 SNHLY, CDR2 FYNNEI. This CDR3 region has 13 residues.